This is a list of T cell receptor beta chains from one sample in a study of cytomegalovirus exposure and HLA in healthy donors. Profiled with immunoSEQ multiplex PCR; TCRdb holds only in-frame clones, not every one. Here the sample spans about 150,000 clones, approximately 84% being singletons. Specimen: PBMCs. These receptor sequences come from a woman aged 18-29 years in good health and CMV-seronegative. The CDR3 runs from the conserved cysteine through the conserved F or W. A D gene is named only where the DNA matches it firmly. Size is omitted from some rows. Given values are once, few, many or a class for expanded clones.

j_call	d_call	v_call	clone_size	cdr3_aa	cdr3_nt
TRBJ1-2	TRBD1	TRBV2	NA	CASSPPLRTGDYGYTF	TGTGCCAGCAGTCCTCCTCTAAGGACAGGGGACTATGGCTACACCTTC
TRBJ2-7	TRBD1	TRBV7-7	NA	CASSQQTGNEQYF	TGTGCTAGCAGCCAGCAGACAGGGAACGAGCAGTACTTC
TRBJ2-3	NA	TRBV27	NA	CASSLYRTGLSATQYF	TGTGCCAGCAGTCTCTATCGAACCGGACTTTCGGCTACGCAGTATTTT
TRBJ1-1	NA	TRBV5-1	NA	CASSFQTEHTEAFF	TGCGCCAGCAGCTTTCAAACGGAGCACACTGAAGCTTTCTTT
TRBJ2-7	TRBD1	TRBV28	NA	CASRHPGQGYEQYF	TGTGCCAGCAGACACCCGGGACAGGGTTACGAGCAGTACTTC
TRBJ2-2	TRBD2	TRBV18	NA	CASSPPEWREENTGELFF	TGTGCCAGCTCACCACCGGAATGGCGGGAGGAGAACACCGGGGAGCTGTTTTTT
TRBJ1-5	NA	TRBV28	NA	CASSPGFSNQPQHF	TGTGCCAGCAGCCCAGGGTTTAGCAATCAGCCCCAGCATTTT
TRBJ1-2	NA	TRBV7-8	NA	CASRMDSLNGYTF	TGTGCCAGCAGAATGGACAGTTTAAATGGCTACACCTTC
TRBJ1-4	NA	TRBV4-1	NA	CASSRSPVAGNEKLFF	TGCGCCAGCAGCCGGAGTCCAGTGGCTGGGAATGAAAAACTGTTTTTT
TRBJ2-5	NA	TRBV7-2	NA	CASSPPPQETQYF	TGTGCCAGCAGCCCCCCCCCGCAAGAGACCCAGTACTTC
TRBJ1-1	NA	TRBV2	once	CATSLLETEAFF	TGTGCCACTTCACTGTTGGAGACTGAAGCTTTCTTT
TRBJ2-7	NA	TRBV19	NA	CASSPSDSLSYEQYF	TGTGCCAGTAGTCCATCGGACAGCCTCTCCTACGAGCAGTACTTC
TRBJ2-7	TRBD2	TRBV28	NA	CASSRAAGGPGEQYF	TGTGCCAGCAGCAGGGCAGCGGGAGGGCCGGGCGAGCAGTACTTC
TRBJ1-4	NA	TRBV28	NA	CASSLSEKLFF	TGTGCCAGCAGTTTGAGTGAAAAACTGTTTTTT
TRBJ2-7	TRBD1	TRBV14	NA	CASSQGTGSWYEQYF	TGTGCCAGCAGCCAAGGGACAGGGTCTTGGTACGAGCAGTACTTC
TRBJ1-4	TRBD1	TRBV19	few	CASSNPGQGLRGEKLFF	TGTGCCAGCTCCAACCCGGGACAGGGGCTTCGAGGAGAAAAACTGTTTTTT
TRBJ2-1	NA	TRBV7-2	NA	CASSRAGQNRQFF	TGTGCCAGCAGCCGAGCTGGACAGAACAGGCAGTTCTTC